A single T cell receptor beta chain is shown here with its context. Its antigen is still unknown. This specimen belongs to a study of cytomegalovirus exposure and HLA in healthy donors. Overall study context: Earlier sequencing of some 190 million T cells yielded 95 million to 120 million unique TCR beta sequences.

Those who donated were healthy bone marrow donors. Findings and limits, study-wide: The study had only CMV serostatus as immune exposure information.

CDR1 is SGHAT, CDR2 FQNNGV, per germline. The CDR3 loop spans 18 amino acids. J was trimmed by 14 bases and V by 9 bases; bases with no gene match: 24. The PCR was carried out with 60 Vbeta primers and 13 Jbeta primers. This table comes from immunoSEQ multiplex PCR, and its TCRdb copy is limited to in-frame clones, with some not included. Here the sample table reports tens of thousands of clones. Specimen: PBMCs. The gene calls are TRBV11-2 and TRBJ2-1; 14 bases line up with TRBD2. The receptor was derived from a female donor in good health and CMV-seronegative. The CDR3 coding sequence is TGTGCCAGTAAAGCGGGGACTAGCGGGAGAGATCGACTAGGGGGAGAGTTCTTC. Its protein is CASKAGTSGRDRLGGEFF.